This T cell receptor beta chain was identified during a study of response to subunit inactivated influenza vaccine. TCRdb reprocessed the RT-PCR reads via MiXCR and lists one record per CDR3 protein. The sample lists some 180,000 distinct CDR3 sequences; around 9% were seen once. The CDR3 is 14 amino acids. Trimming removed 3 bases at V and 2 bases at J, with 9 bases between. In germline, CDR1 is SGHTA, CDR2 FQGNSA. The gene calls are TRBV7-2 and TRBJ2-3; D call uncertain. This sequence originates from a man over 45 who received an inactivated influenza vaccine. This material consisted of non-naive T cells sorted from PBMCs, taken on the day of vaccination. The CDR3 reads CASSLPWPTDTQYF. The CDR3 coding sequence is TGTGCCAGCAGCTTGCCCTGGCCCACAGATACGCAGTATTTT.